This TCR beta chain was observed in a study of blood T cell repertoires in COVID-19. Whole-study context: Acute-phase and convalescent COVID-19 samples originated in the United States, Italy and Spain. T cells, B-cell-depleted T cells, or PBMCs provided the cDNA or gDNA that served as material.

In the original workflow: Using reference gene primer amplification, nucleated cell counts were estimated. Method: immunoSEQ multiplex PCR; TCRdb's copy keeps in-frame clones and lacks some. The V and J calls and the clone size are those of that table, but D and trimming were determined from the DNA. The profile shows about 45,000 clones, under 90% of them singletons. The V gene's germline CDR1 is MGHRA and CDR2 YSYEKL. This CDR3 spans 16 amino acids. The receptor was derived from a human donor in a cohort sampled during active COVID-19. The chain employs TRBV4-1 and TRBJ2-5; TRBD2 agrees at 10 bases. The J call is in doubt because the DNA end fits TRBJ2-7 better. The specimen was peripheral blood. CDR3 nucleotide sequence: TGCGCCAGCAGCCAGGACACTAGCGGGGCGGTGTACGAGCAGTACTTC. Encoded protein: CASSQDTSGAVYEQYF.